Each of the 23 T cell receptor beta chains below was sequenced from the same sample in a study of blood T cell repertoires in COVID-19. Clones were sequenced by immunoSEQ multiplex PCR, and TCRdb holds only the in-frame ones, with some missing. Of some 140,000 clones listed, 70% to 90% are singletons. The sample consisted of peripheral blood. These receptor sequences come from a man aged 65 to 79 with active COVID-19.

This rearrangement joins TRBV4-1 to TRBJ2-5; 7 nucleotides line up with TRBD1. The V segment lost 4 bases and the J segment 5 bases; nucleotides outside the gene matches: 10. The CDR3 consists of 15 residues. The germline V gene has CDR1 MGHRA and CDR2 YSYEKL. The CDR3 loop is CASSRGNRGGETQYF. The CDR3 region has the DNA TGCGCCAGCAGCCGGGGAAACAGGGGCGGGGAGACCCAGTACTTC.

The chain uses TRBV7-2 and TRBJ2-7, with D possibly being TRBD2 (6 bases). Trimming left V 3 bases short and J 4 bases short, with 10 bases between. This CDR3 region has 13 residues. Germline-derived CDR1 and CDR2 are SGHTA and FQGNSA. The CDR3 nucleotides are TGTGCCAGCAGCTTTGGGGGGATGTACGAGCAGTACTTC. Translated: CASSFGGMYEQYF.

This clone has only one observation. J is TRBJ2-5 and V is TRBV25-1; 9 nucleotides align to TRBD1. The CDR3 runs 14 residues. The germline V gene encodes CDR1 MGHDK and CDR2 SYGVNS. V shed 6 bases and J 3 bases; nucleotides not matched to a gene: 5. CDR3 loop: CASSLGTGKETQYF. CDR3 bases: TGTGCCAGCAGCCTCGGGACAGGGAAAGAGACCCAGTACTTC.

The V call is TRBV4-1, the J call TRBJ1-6, with 7 nucleotides matching TRBD1. J lost 1 base, V lost 3 bases, and 3 bases had no gene match. The CDR3 contains 16 residues. Germline assignment: CDR1 MGHRA and CDR2 YSYEKL. CDR3 sequence: CASSHAGGSYNSPLHF. CDR3 nucleotides: TGCGCCAGCAGCCATGCAGGGGGTTCCTATAATTCACCCCTCCACTTT.

This chain links TRBV27 with TRBJ2-1; D is undetermined. Trimming left V 5 bases short and J 7 bases short, with 15 bases between. The CDR3 spans 14 residues. The germline gives CDR1 MNHEY, CDR2 SMNVEV (reference sequence). CDR3 sequence: CASSLQDELNEQFF. The CDR3 nucleotides are TGTGCCAGCAGTCTTCAGGATGAACTGAATGAGCAGTTCTTC.

As DNA, the CDR3 is TGTGCCAGCAGGGAGGGGGAGGGCAAAAACATTCAGTACTTC. Its protein is CASREGEGKNIQYF. The J gene is TRBJ2-4, the V gene TRBV25-1, with a possible D match to TRBD2 (7 bases). Trimming shortened V by 6 bases and J by 3 bases, and 12 bases separated the two germline ends. CDR1 and CDR2 from the germline V gene are MGHDK and SYGVNS. CDR3 size: 14 residues.

The chain uses TRBV5-1 and TRBJ2-7; a weak D match, TRBD1 (7 bases). V gave up 4 bases and J gave up 3 bases, with 17 bases separating them. This CDR3 contains 15 residues. CDR1 and CDR2 from the germline V gene are SGHRS and YFSETQ. The CDR3 DNA is TGCGCCAGCAGCCGGGACAGCCCGGGGGTCTACGAGCAGTACTTC. This translates into CASSRDSPGVYEQYF.

This CDR3 reads CASSAAGTAYGYTF. The CDR3 coding sequence is TGTGCCAGCAGCGCCGCCGGGACAGCCTATGGCTACACCTTC. V is TRBV9 and J is TRBJ1-2; 7 nucleotides align to TRBD1. The CDR3 runs to 14 residues. Germline CDR1 and CDR2: SGDLS and YYNGEE. V dropped 3 bases and J dropped 4; count of bases not matched to a gene: 6.

CDR3: CASSRGTGDTDTQYF. CDR3 DNA: TGCGCCAGCAGCCGCGGGACGGGGGACACAGATACGCAGTATTTT. V usage is TRBV4-1 and J usage is TRBJ2-3; weak D call: TRBD2 (6 bases). V was clipped by 4 bases and J by 2 bases, with 13 bases between them. CDR1 and CDR2 (germline): MGHRA, YSYEKL. This CDR3 contains 15 residues.

The V gene is TRBV3-1 (or the pseudogene TRBV3-2), the J gene TRBJ2-1, with a possible D match to TRBD2 (6 bases). Between the trimmed V and J ends, which lost 1 base and 9 bases, there was a span of 7 bases. The CDR3 sequence is 12 residues long. Germline V CDR1 and CDR2: LGHDT, YNNKEL (reference sequence). For the CDR3, the DNA is TGTGCCAGCAGCCAAGGGGGGGTTGAGCAGTTCTTC. This codes for CASSQGGVEQFF.

The chain couples TRBV4-2 to TRBJ2-5, with 7 nucleotides matching TRBD1. The V gene's germline CDR1 is LGHNA and CDR2 YNFKEQ. The CDR3 sequence is 16 residues long. J was trimmed by 0 bases and V by 3 bases; bases with no gene match: 7. The CDR3 nucleotides read TGTGCCAGCAGCCACCATCCGGGGACAGACCAAGAGACCCAGTACTTC. It specifies CASSHHPGTDQETQYF.

The chain recombines TRBV7-3 with TRBJ2-1, with 8 bases matching TRBD2. After removal of 3 bases from V and 6 bases from J, the junction contained 16 bases not matched to a gene. The germline V gene encodes CDR1 SGHTA and CDR2 FQGTGA. This CDR3 contains 18 residues. The CDR3 here is CASSLGPRGELAANEQFF. DNA of the CDR3: TGTGCCAGCAGCTTGGGTCCCAGGGGTGAACTAGCGGCCAATGAGCAGTTCTTC.

There are many counts of this clone. This chain connects TRBV5-1 to TRBJ2-7; 9 nucleotides align to TRBD1. Germline assignment: CDR1 SGHRS and CDR2 YFSETQ. This CDR3 is 14 amino acids long. V lost 4 bases to trimming and J lost 4 bases; unmatched junction nucleotides: 6. CDR3 protein: CASSPSTGGYEQYF. In DNA form, the CDR3 reads TGCGCCAGCAGCCCCTCGACAGGGGGTTACGAGCAGTACTTC. Full variable domain (remainder filled in from reference TRBV5-1 and TRBJ2-7): KAGVTQTPRYLIKTRGQQVTLSCSPISGHRSVSWYQQTPGQGLQFLFEYFSETQRNKGNFPGRFSGRQFSNSRSEMNVSTLELGDSALYLCASSPSTGGYEQYFGPGTRLTVT.

V gene TRBV9 combines with J gene TRBJ1-2; unclear D gene. The CDR3 covers 13 residues. Per the germline V gene, CDR1 is SGDLS and CDR2 is YYNGEE. Trimming stripped 0 bases from V and 8 bases from J, with 11 bases between. CDR3 nucleotide sequence: TGTGCCAGCAGCGTAGACGTGGCGGGAGGCTACACCTTC. Translating it yields CASSVDVAGGYTF.

V gene TRBV19 combines with J gene TRBJ2-5; possible D gene TRBD2, 6 bases. There are 15 residues in the CDR3. The V end was cut by 11 bases, the J end by 4 bases, with 23 bases between. Germline V gene sequence: CDR1 LNHDA, CDR2 SQIVND (reference sequence). The CDR3 is CASSVGRSGGETQYF. The CDR3 nucleotides are TGTGCCTCCAGTGTGGGGAGGAGTGGGGGAGAGACCCAGTACTTC.

In this sample, this clone turned up once. The rearrangement uses TRBV18 and TRBJ1-6; perhaps TRBD1 as D (6 bases). CDR3 length equals 16 residues. The germline V gene encodes CDR1 KGHSH and CDR2 LQKENI. V was pared by 2 bases and J by 7 bases, with 15 bases between. The CDR3 loop reads CASSPYPTGGNSPLHF. Here the CDR3 DNA reads TGTGCCAGCTCACCATATCCGACAGGAGGCAATTCACCCCTCCACTTT.

The gene calls are TRBV28 and TRBJ2-7, with 10 bases identical to TRBD2. V gave up 6 bases and J gave up 3 bases; unmatched junction bases: 8. Germline assignment: CDR1 MDHEN and CDR2 SYDVKM. The CDR3 has 15 residues. CDR3 nucleotides: TGTGCCAGCAGCTCAAGCGGGAGGGCCGTCTACGAGCAGTACTTC. Translating gives CASSSSGRAVYEQYF.

The chain is built from TRBV6-1 and TRBJ1-4; no clear D. The CDR3 consists of 14 residues. The germline V gene has CDR1 MNHNS and CDR2 SASEGT. Trimming stripped 1 base from V and 8 bases from J, with 11 bases between. CDR3: CASSEGIGGEKLFF. The CDR3 DNA reads as TGTGCCAGCAGTGAAGGGATAGGAGGGGAAAAACTGTTTTTT.

The CDR3 protein is CASSEWAGGNQPQHF. The CDR3 nucleotides are TGTGCCAGCAGTGAATGGGCAGGGGGCAATCAGCCCCAGCATTTT. The chain combines TRBV2 with TRBJ1-5, with a weak D call TRBD1 (6 bases). Trimming took off 2 bases at V and 2 bases at J, with 10 bases between the two ends. The CDR3 has 15 residues. Looked up from germline, CDR1 is SNHLY and CDR2 is FYNNEI. The complete variable domain, with remaining parts taken from reference TRBV2 and TRBJ1-5, reads EPEVTQTPSHQVTQMGQEVILRCVPISNHLYFYWYRQILGQKVEFLVSFYNNEISEKSEIFDDQFSVERPDGSNFTLKIRSTKLEDSAMYFCASSEWAGGNQPQHFGDGTRLSIL.

V and J are TRBV27 and TRBJ1-4; the D is unclear. V was shortened by 2 bases and J by 4 bases, with 11 bases between the two germline ends. Germline lookup yields CDR1 MNHEY and CDR2 SMNVEV (reference sequence). This CDR3 is 15 amino acids long. CDR3 DNA sequence: TGTGCCAGCAGTTTAACTGGGCTTAATAATGAAAAACTGTTTTTT. It yields the protein CASSLTGLNNEKLFF.

This clone appeared a single time. The gene calls are TRBV3-1 (or the pseudogene TRBV3-2) and TRBJ2-5, with 7 bases identical to TRBD1. The germline gives CDR1 LGHDT, CDR2 YNNKEL (reference sequence). V dropped 4 bases and J dropped 1; count of bases not matched to a gene: 6. The CDR3 length is 15 residues. The DNA for the CDR3 is TGTGCCAGCAGCCTCCGACGACAGGGCCAAGAGACCCAGTACTTC. Protein sequence: CASSLRRQGQETQYF.

V is TRBV10-3 and J is TRBJ2-5; tentative D call: TRBD1 (6 bases). Germline loops: CDR1 ENHRY, CDR2 SYGVKD. V lost 5 bases and J lost 5, with 15 bases in between. This CDR3 has 14 amino acids. CDR3 coding DNA: TGTGCCATCAGTACCTTTGGGGGCGGTGAGACCCAGTACTTC. Amino acids: CAISTFGGGETQYF.

The chain recombines TRBV28 with TRBJ1-2; D is perhaps TRBD1 (5 bases). The germline V gene has CDR1 MDHEN and CDR2 SYDVKM. V lost 2 bases and J lost 3, with 7 bases in between. CDR3 size: 13 residues. The CDR3 protein is CASSLGADYGYTF. CDR3 DNA: TGTGCCAGCAGTTTAGGGGCAGACTATGGCTACACCTTC.